The 13 T cell receptor beta chains listed next were all sequenced from one sample in a study of T cells in Graves' hyperthyroidism and ophthalmopathy. The source material, RNA transcripts, was used to amplify TCR beta CDR3 regions. HTBI primers were employed in a first-round RT-PCR of the TCR CDR3. One entry per CDR3 protein results from TCRdb running MiXCR on the multiplex PCR reads. The data contain hundreds of thousands of distinct CDR3 sequences, over 12% of them singletons. Sequencing was carried out using blood. The receptors come from a woman between 40 and 55 years old with Graves' ophthalmopathy.

This clonotype was recorded a few times. This chain joins TRBV20-1 and TRBJ2-7; TRBD2 aligns across 11 bases. The V segment lost 5 bases and the J segment 3 bases; nucleotides outside the gene matches: 9. CDR3 length equals 15 residues. Germline V gene data show CDR1 as DFQATT and CDR2 as SNEGSKA (reference sequence). CDR3 sequence (DNA): TGCAGTGCTCCTTCCCTAGCGGGAGGTCTCTACGAGCAGTACTTC. Translated, it gives CSAPSLAGGLYEQYF.

This clonotype was seen at least ten times. The V call is TRBV19, the J call TRBJ1-6, with D possibly TRBD1 on 5 matching bases. This CDR3 is built from 12 residues. V was pared by 5 bases and J by 8 bases, with 7 bases between. Germline V lookup: CDR1 LNHDA, CDR2 SQIVND (reference sequence). The CDR3 here is CASSSRDSPLHF. DNA for the CDR3: TGTGCCAGTAGTTCCAGGGATTCACCCCTCCACTTT.

In its sample, this clonotype was seen many times. The V and J genes are TRBV24-1 and TRBJ2-5; D is unresolved. Looked up from germline, CDR1 is KGHDR and CDR2 is SFDVKD. The CDR3 contains 14 residues. V was cut by 2 bases and J by 5 bases, with 11 bases left in between. The chain's CDR3 is CATSDSGYEETQYF. The CDR3 nucleotides are TGTGCCACCAGTGATTCTGGTTACGAGGAGACCCAGTACTTC.

Ten or more counts support this clonotype. The chain carries TRBV11-2 and TRBJ2-7; the match to TRBD1 covers 7 bases. The CDR3 length is 15 residues. Losses at the gene ends were 3 bases for V and 3 bases for J; bases not matched to a gene: 8. Germline V gene sequence: CDR1 SGHAT, CDR2 FQNNGV. The CDR3 is CASSFTKGANYEQYF. DNA of the CDR3: TGTGCCAGCAGCTTCACGAAGGGGGCAAACTACGAGCAGTACTTC. The whole variable domain, remainder taken from reference TRBV11-2 and TRBJ2-7, is EAGVAQSPRYKIIEKRQSVAFWCNPISGHATLYWYQQILGQGPKLLIQFQNNGVVDDSQLPKDRFSAERLKGVDSTLKIQPAKLEDSAVYLCASSFTKGANYEQYFGPGTRLTVT.

This clonotype was seen many times. The rearrangement joins TRBV10-3 to TRBJ2-1, with D perhaps TRBD1 or TRBD2 (7 bases each). Germline V gene sequence: CDR1 ENHRY, CDR2 SYGVKD. Trimming took 7 bases from V and 8 from J, leaving 18 bases between them. The CDR3 totals 14 residues. Here the CDR3 reads CAIKGGEGADEQFF. The CDR3 DNA is TGTGCCATCAAGGGGGGGGAGGGGGCGGATGAGCAGTTCTTC.

This clonotype was seen ten or more times. CDR3 protein: CASRTVNYGYTF. The CDR3 nucleotides are TGTGCCAGCCGGACGGTGAACTATGGCTACACCTTC. The J gene is TRBJ1-2, the V gene TRBV6-2 or TRBV6-3; D is ambiguous. This CDR3 is built from 12 residues. Trimming removed 8 bases from V and 2 bases from J, with 9 bases in between. Germline assignment: CDR1 MNHEY and CDR2 SVGEGT.

This clonotype was counted many times. The chain uses TRBV29-1 and TRBJ1-3; D gene unclear. The germline gives CDR1 SQVTM, CDR2 ANQGSEA. V was clipped by 2 bases and J by 4 bases, with 6 bases between them. The CDR3 sequence is 12 residues long. The CDR3: CSVELQGNTIYF. The CDR3 DNA reads TGCAGCGTTGAACTACAGGGAAACACCATATATTTT.

This clonotype was seen repeatedly, ten times or more. Relative to the germline gene, one junction end is altered; a read error may explain this. This chain uses TRBV28 with TRBJ1-6; the D gene is possibly TRBD1 (6 bases). The germline V gene encodes CDR1 MDHEN and CDR2 SYDVKM. This CDR3 is built from 15 residues. As DNA, the CDR3 is TGTGCCAGCAGCTTATACAGGGAGGCTAATTCACCCCTCCACTTT. It yields the protein CASSLYREANSPLHF.

This clonotype was seen ten or more times. This CDR3 reads CSVVRWDTEAFF. The CDR3 nucleotides read TGCAGCGTTGTGAGGTGGGACACTGAAGCTTTCTTT. The V call is TRBV29-1, the J call TRBJ1-1; D call uncertain. CDR1 and CDR2 (germline): SQVTM, ANQGSEA. Trimming removed 4 bases from V and 3 bases from J, with 9 bases in between. This CDR3 contains 12 residues.

This clonotype was counted many times. This chain connects TRBV11-2 to TRBJ1-1, with a weak D call TRBD1 (5 bases). The ends were cut back, 2 bases at V and 4 bases at J, with 8 bases in the middle. Germline V CDR1 and CDR2: SGHAT, FQNNGV. The CDR3 sequence is 13 residues long. CDR3 sequence: CASSLQGSTEAFF. CDR3 bases: TGTGCCAGCAGCTTACAGGGTTCCACTGAAGCTTTCTTT.

In this sample, this clonotype turned up many times. The rearrangement joins TRBV7-9 to TRBJ1-1; D gene ambiguous. CDR1 is SEHNR and CDR2 is FQNEAQ in the germline V gene (reference sequence). The CDR3 runs to 14 residues. V was trimmed by 6 bases and J by 6 bases, leaving 17 bases between them. The CDR3 DNA reads TGTGCCAGCAGTACCGGGCCCATGAAGGCTGAAGCTTTCTTT. The encoded protein is CASSTGPMKAEAFF.

On this clonotype itself: The junction differs from germline at one of its ends, possibly a read error. The chain has TRBV7-3 and TRBJ2-2; 10 positions match TRBD1. Germline values: CDR1 SGHTA, CDR2 FQGTGA. This CDR3 is 17 amino acids long. The DNA for the CDR3 is TGTGCCAGCAGCCTAACTGGACAGGGGGCGAACACCGGGGAGCTGTTTTTT. It translates to CASSLTGQGANTGELFF.

In this sample, this clonotype turned up many times. The chain has TRBV19 and TRBJ1-5; D is possibly TRBD1 (5 bases). CDR1 LNHDA and CDR2 SQIVND come from the germline V gene (reference sequence). V lost 9 bases and J 0 bases, leaving 9 bases between the germline ends. This CDR3 is built from 13 residues. The CDR3 sequence is CASLGVSNQPQHF. DNA for the CDR3: TGTGCCAGCCTAGGGGTTAGCAATCAGCCCCAGCATTTT.